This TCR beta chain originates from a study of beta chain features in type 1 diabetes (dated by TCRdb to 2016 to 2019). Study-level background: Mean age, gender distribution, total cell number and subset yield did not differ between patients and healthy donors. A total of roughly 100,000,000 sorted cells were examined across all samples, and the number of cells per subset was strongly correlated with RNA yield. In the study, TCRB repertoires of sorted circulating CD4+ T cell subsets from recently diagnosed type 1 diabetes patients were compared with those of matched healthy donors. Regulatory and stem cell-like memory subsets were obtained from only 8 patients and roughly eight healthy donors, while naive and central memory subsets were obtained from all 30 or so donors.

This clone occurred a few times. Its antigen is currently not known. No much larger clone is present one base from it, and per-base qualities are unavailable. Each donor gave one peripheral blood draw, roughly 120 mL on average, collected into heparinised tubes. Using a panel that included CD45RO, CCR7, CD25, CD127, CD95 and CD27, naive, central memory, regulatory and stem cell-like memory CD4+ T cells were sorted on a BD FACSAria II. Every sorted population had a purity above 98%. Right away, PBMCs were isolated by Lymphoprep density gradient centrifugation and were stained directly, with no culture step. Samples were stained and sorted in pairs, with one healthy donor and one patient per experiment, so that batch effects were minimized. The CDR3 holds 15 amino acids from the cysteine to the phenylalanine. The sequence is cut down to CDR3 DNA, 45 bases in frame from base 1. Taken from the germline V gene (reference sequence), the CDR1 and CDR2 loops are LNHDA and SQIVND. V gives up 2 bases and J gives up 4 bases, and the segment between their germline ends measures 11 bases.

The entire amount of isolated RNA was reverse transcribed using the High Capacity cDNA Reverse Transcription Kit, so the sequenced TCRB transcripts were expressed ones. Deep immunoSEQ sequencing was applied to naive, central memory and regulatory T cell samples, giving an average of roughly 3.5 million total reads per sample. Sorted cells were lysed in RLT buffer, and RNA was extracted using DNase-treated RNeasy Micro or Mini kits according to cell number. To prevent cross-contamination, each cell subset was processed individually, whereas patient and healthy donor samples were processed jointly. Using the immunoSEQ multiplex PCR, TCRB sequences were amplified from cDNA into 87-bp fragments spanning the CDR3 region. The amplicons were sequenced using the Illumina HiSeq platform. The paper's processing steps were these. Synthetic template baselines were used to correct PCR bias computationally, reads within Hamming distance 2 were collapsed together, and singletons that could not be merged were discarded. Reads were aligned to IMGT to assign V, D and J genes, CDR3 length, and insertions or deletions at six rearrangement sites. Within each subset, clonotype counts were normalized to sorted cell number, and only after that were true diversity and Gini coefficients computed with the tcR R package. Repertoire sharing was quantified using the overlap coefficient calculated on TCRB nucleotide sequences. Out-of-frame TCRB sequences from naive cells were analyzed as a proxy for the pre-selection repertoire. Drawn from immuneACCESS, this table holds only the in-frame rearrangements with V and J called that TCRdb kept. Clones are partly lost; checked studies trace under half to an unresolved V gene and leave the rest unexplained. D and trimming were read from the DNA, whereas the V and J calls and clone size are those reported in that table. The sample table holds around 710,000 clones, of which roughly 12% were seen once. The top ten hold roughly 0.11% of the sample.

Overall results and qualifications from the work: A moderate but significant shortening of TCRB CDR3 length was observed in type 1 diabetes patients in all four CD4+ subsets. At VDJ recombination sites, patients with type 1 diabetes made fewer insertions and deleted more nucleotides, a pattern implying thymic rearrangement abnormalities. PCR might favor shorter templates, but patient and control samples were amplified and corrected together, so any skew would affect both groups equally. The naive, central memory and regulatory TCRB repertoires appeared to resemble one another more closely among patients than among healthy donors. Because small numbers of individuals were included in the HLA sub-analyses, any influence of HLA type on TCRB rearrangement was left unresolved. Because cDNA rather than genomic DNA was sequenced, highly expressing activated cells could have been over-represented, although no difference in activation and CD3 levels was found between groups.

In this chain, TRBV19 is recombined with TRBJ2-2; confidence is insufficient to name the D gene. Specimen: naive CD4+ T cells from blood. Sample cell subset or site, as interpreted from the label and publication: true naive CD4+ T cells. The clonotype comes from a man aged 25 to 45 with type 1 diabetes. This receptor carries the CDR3 CASSIIRTSTGELFF. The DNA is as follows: TGTGCCAGTAGTATAATCAGGACGAGCACCGGGGAGCTGTTTTTT.